Ten or more counts support the clone carrying this TCR beta chain. RNA transcripts provided the source from which TCR beta CDR3 regions were amplified. First-round RT-PCR of the TCR CDR3 relied on the HTBI primer set. From the multiplex PCR reads, TCRdb called clonotypes with MiXCR, one entry per CDR3 protein. In the table there are approximately 430,000 distinct CDR3 sequences, approximately 14% of which are singletons. This sample is drawn from a study of T cells in Graves' hyperthyroidism and ophthalmopathy. CDR1 and CDR2 from the germline V gene are LNHDA and SQIVND (reference sequence). CDR3 length: 14 residues. The V end lost 6 bases, the J end lost 3 bases, and 14 bases lay between the germline ends.

The TCR sequence derives from a man younger than 30 with Graves' ophthalmopathy. The chain employs TRBV19 and TRBJ1-1, with D possibly being TRBD1 (5 bases). Specimen: blood. CDR3 residues: CASRGSLGDTEAFF. CDR3 bases: TGTGCCAGTAGGGGGTCCCTGGGGGACACTGAAGCTTTCTTT.